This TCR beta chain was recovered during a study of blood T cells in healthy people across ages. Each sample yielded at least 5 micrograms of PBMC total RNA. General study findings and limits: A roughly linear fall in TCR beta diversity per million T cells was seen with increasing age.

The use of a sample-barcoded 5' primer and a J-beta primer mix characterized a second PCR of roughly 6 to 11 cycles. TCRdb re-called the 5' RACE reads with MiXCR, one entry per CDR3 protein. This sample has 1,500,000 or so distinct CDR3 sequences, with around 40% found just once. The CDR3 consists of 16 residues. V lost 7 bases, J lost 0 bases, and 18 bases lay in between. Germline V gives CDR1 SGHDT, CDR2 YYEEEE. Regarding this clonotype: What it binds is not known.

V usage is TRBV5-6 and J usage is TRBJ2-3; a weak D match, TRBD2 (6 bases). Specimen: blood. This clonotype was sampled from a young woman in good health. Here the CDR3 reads CASSFLTGTSTDTQYF. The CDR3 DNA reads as TGTGCCAGCTCCTTCTTGACGGGGACTAGCACAGATACGCAGTATTTT.